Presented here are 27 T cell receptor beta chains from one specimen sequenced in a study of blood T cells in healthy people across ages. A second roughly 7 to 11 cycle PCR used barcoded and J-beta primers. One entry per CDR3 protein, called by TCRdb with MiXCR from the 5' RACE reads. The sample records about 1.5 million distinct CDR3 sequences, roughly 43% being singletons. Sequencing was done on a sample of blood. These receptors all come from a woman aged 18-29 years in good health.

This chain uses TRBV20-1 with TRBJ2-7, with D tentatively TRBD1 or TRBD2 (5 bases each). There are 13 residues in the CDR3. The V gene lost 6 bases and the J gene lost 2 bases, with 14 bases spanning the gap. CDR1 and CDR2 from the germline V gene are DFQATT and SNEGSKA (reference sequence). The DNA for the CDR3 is TGCAGTGCCGGGACCGGGCTAGCCTACGAGCAGTACTTC. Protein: CSAGTGLAYEQYF.

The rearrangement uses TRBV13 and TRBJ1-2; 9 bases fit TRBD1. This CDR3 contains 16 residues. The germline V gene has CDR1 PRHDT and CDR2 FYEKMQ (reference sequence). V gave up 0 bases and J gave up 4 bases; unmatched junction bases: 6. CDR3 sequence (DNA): TGTGCCAGCAGCTTAGGCCACAGGGGGCGCATCTATGGCTACACCTTC. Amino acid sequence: CASSLGHRGRIYGYTF.

CDR3 nucleotides: TGTGCCTGGACCACGGGAGGGCCGGATACGCAGTATTTT. As protein: CAWTTGGPDTQYF. V is TRBV30 and J is TRBJ2-3; 8 nucleotides line up with TRBD2. The CDR3 length is 13 residues. Trimming at V came to 4 bases and at J to 6 bases, leaving 6 bases not matched to a gene. Germline V gene sequence: CDR1 GTSNPN, CDR2 SVGIG (reference sequence).

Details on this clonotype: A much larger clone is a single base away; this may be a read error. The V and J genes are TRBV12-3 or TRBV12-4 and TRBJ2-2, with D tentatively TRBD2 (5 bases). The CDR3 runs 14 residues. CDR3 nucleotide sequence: TGTGCCAGCAGTTTTGGGCAGAACACCGGGGAGCCGTTTTTT. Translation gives CASSFGQNTGEPFF.

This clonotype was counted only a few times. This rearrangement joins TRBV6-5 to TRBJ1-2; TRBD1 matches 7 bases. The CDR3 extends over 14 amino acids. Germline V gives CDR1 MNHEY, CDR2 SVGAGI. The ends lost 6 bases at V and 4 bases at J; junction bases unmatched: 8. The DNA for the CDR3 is TGTGCCAGCAGCCAACAGACAGGGCTCTATGGCTACACCTTC. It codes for CASSQQTGLYGYTF.

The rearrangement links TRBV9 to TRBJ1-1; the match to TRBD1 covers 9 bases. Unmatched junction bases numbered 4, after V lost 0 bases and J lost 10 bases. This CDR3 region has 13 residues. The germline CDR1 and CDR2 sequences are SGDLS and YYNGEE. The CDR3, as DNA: TGTGCCAGCAGCGTAGCAGGGACAGGGAGAGCTTTCTTT. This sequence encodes CASSVAGTGRAFF.

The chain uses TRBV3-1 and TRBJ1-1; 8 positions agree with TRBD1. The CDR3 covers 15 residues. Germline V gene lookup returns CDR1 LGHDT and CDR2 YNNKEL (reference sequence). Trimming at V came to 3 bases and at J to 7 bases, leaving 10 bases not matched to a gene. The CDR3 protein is CASSHLGRGLHEAFF. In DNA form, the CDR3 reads TGTGCCAGCAGCCATCTTGGCAGGGGGCTTCATGAAGCTTTCTTT.

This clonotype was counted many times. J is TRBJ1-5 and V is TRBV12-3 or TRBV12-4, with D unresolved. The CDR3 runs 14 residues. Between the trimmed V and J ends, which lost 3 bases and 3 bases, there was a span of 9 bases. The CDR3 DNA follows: TGTGCCAGCAGTTTTGGATTCGTCAATCAGCCCCAGCATTTT. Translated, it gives CASSFGFVNQPQHF.

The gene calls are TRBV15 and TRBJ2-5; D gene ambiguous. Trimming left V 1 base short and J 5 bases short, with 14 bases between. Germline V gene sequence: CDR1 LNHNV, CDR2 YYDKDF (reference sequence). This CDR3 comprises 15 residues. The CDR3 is CATSRVLDPRETQYF. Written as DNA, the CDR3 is TGTGCCACCAGCAGAGTTCTAGACCCGAGGGAGACCCAGTACTTC.

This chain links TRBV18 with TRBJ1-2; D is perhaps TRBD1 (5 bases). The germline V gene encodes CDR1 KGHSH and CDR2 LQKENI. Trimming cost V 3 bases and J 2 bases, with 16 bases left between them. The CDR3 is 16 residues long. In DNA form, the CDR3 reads TGTGCCAGCTCACCTTTCAAGGACACCTCAAACTATGGCTACACCTTC. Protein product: CASSPFKDTSNYGYTF.

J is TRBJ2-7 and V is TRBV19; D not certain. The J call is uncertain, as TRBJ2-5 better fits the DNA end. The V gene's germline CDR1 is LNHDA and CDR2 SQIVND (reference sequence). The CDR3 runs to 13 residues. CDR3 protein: CATATYRRETQYF. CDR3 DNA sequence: TGTGCCACGGCGACCTACCGGCGAGAGACCCAGTACTTC.

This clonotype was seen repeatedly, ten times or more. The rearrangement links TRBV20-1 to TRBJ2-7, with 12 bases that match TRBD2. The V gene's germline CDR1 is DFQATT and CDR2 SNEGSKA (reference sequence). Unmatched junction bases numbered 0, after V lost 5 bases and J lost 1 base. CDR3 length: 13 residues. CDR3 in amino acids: CSAGLAGSYEQYF. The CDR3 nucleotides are TGCAGTGCTGGACTAGCGGGATCCTACGAGCAGTACTTC.

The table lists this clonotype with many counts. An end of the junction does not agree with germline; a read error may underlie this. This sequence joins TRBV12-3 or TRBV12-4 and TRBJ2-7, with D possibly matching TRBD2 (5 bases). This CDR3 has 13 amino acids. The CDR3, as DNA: TGTGCCAGCAGCTTAGCGCTCTCCTACGAGCAGTACTTC. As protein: CASSLALSYEQYF.

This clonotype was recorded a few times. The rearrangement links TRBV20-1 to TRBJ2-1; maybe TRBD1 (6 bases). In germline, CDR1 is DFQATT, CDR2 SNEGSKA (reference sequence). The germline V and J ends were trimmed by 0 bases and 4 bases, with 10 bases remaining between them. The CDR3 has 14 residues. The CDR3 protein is CSAREGGPYNEQFF. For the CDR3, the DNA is TGCAGTGCTAGAGAAGGGGGACCTTACAATGAGCAGTTCTTC.

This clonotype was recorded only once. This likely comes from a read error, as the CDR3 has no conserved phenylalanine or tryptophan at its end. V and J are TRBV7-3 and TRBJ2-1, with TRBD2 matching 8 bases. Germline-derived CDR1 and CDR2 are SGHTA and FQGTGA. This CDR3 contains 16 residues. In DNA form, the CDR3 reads TGTCCCAGCAGCCCTTTAGCGGGGAGCTCCTACAATGAGCAGTTCACC. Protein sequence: CPSSPLAGSSYNEQFT.

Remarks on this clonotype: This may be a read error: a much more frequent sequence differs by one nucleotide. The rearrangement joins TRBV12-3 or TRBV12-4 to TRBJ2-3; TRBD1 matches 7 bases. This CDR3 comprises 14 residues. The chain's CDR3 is CVSSFTGGTDTQYF. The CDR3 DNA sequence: TGTGTCAGCAGTTTTACAGGGGGCACAGATACGCAGTATTTT.

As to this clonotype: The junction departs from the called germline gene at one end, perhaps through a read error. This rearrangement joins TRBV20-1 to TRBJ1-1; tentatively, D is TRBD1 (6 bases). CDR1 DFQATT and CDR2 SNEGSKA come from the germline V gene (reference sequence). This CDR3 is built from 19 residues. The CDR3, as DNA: TGCAGTGCTAGAAAGGAATCGGGACACTGGGTCTCTTTTAACAGTGAAGCTTTCTTT. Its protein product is CSARKESGHWVSFNSEAFF.

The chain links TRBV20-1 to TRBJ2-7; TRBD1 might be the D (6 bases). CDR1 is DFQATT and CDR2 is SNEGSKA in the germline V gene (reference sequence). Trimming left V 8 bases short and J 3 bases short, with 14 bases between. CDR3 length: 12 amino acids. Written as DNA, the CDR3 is TGCAGTCTACAACAGGGAATCTACGAGCAGTACTTC. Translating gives CSLQQGIYEQYF.

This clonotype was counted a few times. The CDR3 loop is CASSLVPGWTSGRKNEQYF. As DNA, the CDR3 is TGCGCCAGCAGCTTGGTTCCAGGGTGGACTAGCGGGAGAAAGAACGAGCAGTACTTC. This chain uses TRBV5-1 with TRBJ2-7; 13 nucleotides agree with TRBD2. Germline V gene data show CDR1 as SGHRS and CDR2 as YFSETQ. CDR3 length: 19 residues. V shed 0 bases and J 5 bases; nucleotides not matched to a gene: 14.

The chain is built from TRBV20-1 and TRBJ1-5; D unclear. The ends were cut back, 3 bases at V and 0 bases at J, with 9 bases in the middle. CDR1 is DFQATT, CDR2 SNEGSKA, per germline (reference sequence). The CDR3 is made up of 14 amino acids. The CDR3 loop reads CSASVPNSNQPQHF. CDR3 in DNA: TGCAGTGCTAGTGTACCGAATAGCAATCAGCCCCAGCATTTT.

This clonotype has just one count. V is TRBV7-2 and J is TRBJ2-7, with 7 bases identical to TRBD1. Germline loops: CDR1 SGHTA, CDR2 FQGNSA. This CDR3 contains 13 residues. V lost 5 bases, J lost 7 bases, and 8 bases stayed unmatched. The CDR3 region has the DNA TGTGCCAGCAGCCCAAGGGACAGACGAGAGCAGTACTTC. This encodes CASSPRDRREQYF.

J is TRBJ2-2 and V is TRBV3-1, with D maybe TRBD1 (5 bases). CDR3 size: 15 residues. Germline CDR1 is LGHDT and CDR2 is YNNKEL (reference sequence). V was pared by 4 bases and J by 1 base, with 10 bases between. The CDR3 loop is CASSPGALNTGELFF. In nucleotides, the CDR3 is TGTGCCAGCAGCCCTGGGGCCCTGAACACCGGGGAGCTGTTTTTT.

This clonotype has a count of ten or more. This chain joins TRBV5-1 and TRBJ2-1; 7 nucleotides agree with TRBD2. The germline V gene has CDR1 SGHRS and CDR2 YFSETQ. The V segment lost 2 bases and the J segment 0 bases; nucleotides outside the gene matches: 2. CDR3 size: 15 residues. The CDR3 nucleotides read TGCGCCAGCAGCTTTAGCGGGTTCTCCTACAATGAGCAGTTCTTC. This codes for CASSFSGFSYNEQFF.

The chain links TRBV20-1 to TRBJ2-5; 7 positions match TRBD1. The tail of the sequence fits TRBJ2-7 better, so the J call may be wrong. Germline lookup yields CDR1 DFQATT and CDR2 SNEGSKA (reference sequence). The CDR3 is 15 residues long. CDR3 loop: CSTSSGQLHSYEQYF. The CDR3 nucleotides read TGCAGTACCTCCTCGGGACAGCTTCACTCCTACGAGCAGTACTTC.

The DNA of the CDR3 is TGTGCCAGCACCATTAGGTTATTGAGTGGCACCGAGCAGTACTTC. Translated: CASTIRLLSGTEQYF. The V call is TRBV7-2, the J call TRBJ2-5; D is uncertain. The J call is doubtful: the DNA matches TRBJ2-7 better. This CDR3 region has 15 residues. Per the germline V gene, CDR1 is SGHTA and CDR2 is FQGNSA.

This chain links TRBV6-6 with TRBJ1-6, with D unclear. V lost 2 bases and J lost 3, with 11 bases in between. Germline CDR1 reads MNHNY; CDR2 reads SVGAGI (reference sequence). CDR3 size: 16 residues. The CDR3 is CASSYAPGSYNSPLHF. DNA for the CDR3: TGTGCCAGCAGTTACGCTCCAGGCAGCTATAATTCACCCCTCCACTTT.

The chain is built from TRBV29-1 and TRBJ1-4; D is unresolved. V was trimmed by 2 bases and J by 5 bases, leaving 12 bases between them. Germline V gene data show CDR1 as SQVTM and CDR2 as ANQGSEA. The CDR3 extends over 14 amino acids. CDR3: CSVEWAGTNEKLFF. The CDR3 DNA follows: TGCAGCGTTGAATGGGCCGGTACCAATGAAAAACTGTTTTTT.